Shown below are 29 T cell receptor beta chains from a single sample sequenced in a study of shared clonotypes between healthy human individuals. Profiled with immunoSEQ multiplex PCR; TCRdb holds only in-frame clones, not every one. The data hold 75,000 to 100,000 clones, with about half observed a single time. The sequenced sample consisted of PBMCs. These receptors came from a woman aged 40-49 years in good health. Some clones in this sample may be carry-over from other donors' samples.

This clone has ten or more counts. The rearrangement links TRBV30 to TRBJ1-5; no clear D. The CDR3 length is 15 residues. Germline V CDR1 and CDR2: GTSNPN, SVGIG (reference sequence). Between the trimmed V and J ends, which lost 2 bases and 2 bases, there was a span of 13 bases. In nucleotides, the CDR3 is TGTGCCTGGAGTCGAGGAGTTGGTGGCAATCAGCCCCAGCATTTT. It encodes CAWSRGVGGNQPQHF.

In its sample, this clone was seen a few times. V and J are TRBV25-1 and TRBJ2-1, with 12 bases identical to TRBD1. V trimming: 7 bases; J trimming: 6 bases; junction bases outside the gene matches: 13. The germline gives CDR1 MGHDK, CDR2 SYGVNS. CDR3 length equals 17 residues. This chain's CDR3 is CASISQGGQGASNEQFF. In DNA, the CDR3 is TGTGCCAGCATATCTCAGGGGGGACAGGGGGCCTCCAATGAGCAGTTCTTC.

This clone has at least ten counts. This sequence joins TRBV5-1 and TRBJ2-7, with TRBD1 identical over 7 bases. CDR3 length equals 14 residues. Germline V lookup: CDR1 SGHRS, CDR2 YFSETQ. V was clipped by 4 bases and J by 5 bases; unmatched bases: 9. This CDR3 reads CASSRDSPRNEQYF. CDR3 sequence (DNA): TGCGCCAGCAGCCGGGACAGCCCCCGAAACGAGCAGTACTTC.

This clone came up many times. The rearrangement links TRBV30 to TRBJ2-1; D may be TRBD1 or TRBD2 (5 bases each). CDR1 and CDR2 from the germline V gene are GTSNPN and SVGIG (reference sequence). V lost 5 bases and J lost 8, with 7 bases in between. CDR3 length: 10 residues. This chain's CDR3 is CAWGGHEQFF. DNA for the CDR3: TGTGCCTGGGGGGGACATGAGCAGTTCTTC.

To note about this clone: This likely stems from a read error, as it lies one base from a far larger clone. The chain carries TRBV6-5 and TRBJ1-2; no firm D call. Germline V CDR1 and CDR2: MNHEY, SVGAGI. The CDR3 extends over 15 amino acids. V was trimmed by 5 bases and J by 1 base, leaving 14 bases between them. CDR3 bases: TGTGCCAGCAGTCCCAGGCGCACAAATAACTATGGCTACACCTTC. It yields the protein CASSPRRTNNYGYTF.

This rearrangement joins TRBV25-1 to TRBJ1-1, with D unresolved. Germline loops: CDR1 MGHDK, CDR2 SYGVNS. V shed 7 bases and J shed 6 bases, with 9 bases lying between them. This CDR3 has 11 residues. The CDR3 protein is CASKQSSEAFF. For the CDR3, the DNA is TGTGCCAGCAAACAGTCCTCTGAAGCTTTCTTT.

The table lists this clone with many counts. DNA of the CDR3: TGTGCCTGGAGCGCCAGGGGGCTAAGGGAGACCCAGTACTTC. This translates into CAWSARGLRETQYF. V and J are TRBV30 and TRBJ2-5, with 8 nucleotides matching TRBD1. Germline values: CDR1 GTSNPN, CDR2 SVGIG (reference sequence). With 3 bases clipped from V and 5 bases from J, the junction kept 8 bases outside the gene matches. The CDR3 is 14 amino acids. Looking up the rest from reference TRBV30 and TRBJ2-5 gives the full variable domain: SQTIHQWPATLVQPVGSPLSLECTVEGTSNPNLYWYRQAAGRGLQLLFYSVGIGQISSEVPQNLSASRPQDRQFILSSKKLLLSDSGFYLCAWSARGLRETQYFGPGTRLLVL.

There are many counts of this clone. This chain connects TRBV5-1 to TRBJ2-3; the D gene is possibly TRBD1 (5 bases). CDR1 is SGHRS, CDR2 YFSETQ, per germline. The CDR3 is 13 amino acids. V dropped 2 bases and J dropped 6 bases, with 10 bases sitting between them. CDR3 in DNA: TGCGCCAGCAGCTTCTGGGGCAGGGATACGCAGTATTTT. It encodes CASSFWGRDTQYF.

This clone was picked up a small number of times. This chain joins TRBV30 and TRBJ1-2; D gene uncertain. The CDR3 covers 14 residues. Germline-derived CDR1 and CDR2 are GTSNPN and SVGIG (reference sequence). Trimming pared 0 bases from V and 5 bases from J, leaving 13 bases between. CDR3 sequence (DNA): TGTGCCTGGAGTGTACTTGGAAGAGGATATGGCTACACCTTC. Amino acids: CAWSVLGRGYGYTF.

This clone was detected many times. Other DNA sequences of this sample code for an identical CDR3. This chain links TRBV30 with TRBJ2-5; D call uncertain. Looked up from germline, CDR1 is GTSNPN and CDR2 is SVGIG (reference sequence). The germline V and J ends were trimmed by 3 bases and 4 bases, with 21 bases remaining between them. This CDR3 comprises 16 residues. The CDR3 DNA sequence: TGTGCCTGGAGCCTCGCCCGGGTTAAGTTAGGAGAGACCCAGTACTTC. Its protein product is CAWSLARVKLGETQYF.

The chain carries TRBV7-9 and TRBJ2-7, with D hard to call. Germline-derived CDR1 and CDR2 are SEHNR and FQNEAQ (reference sequence). Trimming removed 1 base from V and 6 bases from J, with 7 bases in between. This CDR3 region has 12 residues. The CDR3 sequence is CASSLEDREQYF. The CDR3 DNA reads as TGTGCCAGCAGCTTAGAGGACCGCGAGCAGTACTTC.

This clone was detected many times. The V and J genes are TRBV28 and TRBJ1-5; D gene unclear. The CDR3 length is 12 residues. Trimming stripped 7 bases from V and 1 base from J, with 5 bases between. Per germline, CDR1 MDHEN and CDR2 SYDVKM. The chain's CDR3 is CASTVSNQPQHF. The CDR3 coding sequence is TGTGCCAGCACGGTGAGCAATCAGCCCCAGCATTTT. Complete variable domain (other parts from reference TRBV28 and TRBJ1-5): DVKVTQSSRYLVKRTGEKVFLECVQDMDHENMFWYRQDPGLGLRLIYFSYDVKMKEKGDIPEGYSVSREKKERFSLILESASTNQTSMYLCASTVSNQPQHFGDGTRLSIL.

The sample holds many counts of this clone. A read error may produce the germline difference seen at one junction end. The V gene is TRBV2, the J gene TRBJ2-5; no clear D gene. Germline lookup yields CDR1 SNHLY and CDR2 FYNNEI. The CDR3 is 10 residues long. This CDR3 reads CASREETQYF. The CDR3, as DNA: TGTGCCAGCAGAGAAGAGACCCAGTACTTC.

This clone was seen only a few times. Other nucleotide sequences from this sample produce the same CDR3. This chain links TRBV30 with TRBJ2-3; no definite D call. V was pared by 2 bases and J by 2 bases, with 5 bases between. This CDR3 has 12 amino acids. Germline assignment: CDR1 GTSNPN and CDR2 SVGIG (reference sequence). The CDR3 DNA reads TGTGCCTGGAGTTCTTCCACAGATACGCAGTATTTT. It encodes CAWSSSTDTQYF.

The J gene is TRBJ2-7, the V gene TRBV5-1; 10 bases fit TRBD1. The ends lost 4 bases at V and 3 bases at J; junction bases unmatched: 7. Germline lookup yields CDR1 SGHRS and CDR2 YFSETQ. The length of the CDR3 is 15 residues. CDR3 amino acids: CASSTQTGGLYEQYF. The CDR3 DNA sequence: TGCGCCAGCAGCACCCAGACAGGGGGCCTCTACGAGCAGTACTTC.

This clone was seen only once. This rearrangement joins TRBV6-5 to TRBJ1-5, with a weak D call TRBD1 (5 bases). The CDR3 covers 14 residues. CDR1 is MNHEY and CDR2 is SVGAGI in the germline V gene. Between the trimmed V and J ends, which lost 6 bases and 0 bases, there was a span of 9 bases. The CDR3 bases are TGTGCCAGCAGCCGGGGGGGTAGCAATCAGCCCCAGCATTTT. This codes for CASSRGGSNQPQHF.

The chain is built from TRBV30 and TRBJ2-7, with 7 bases matching TRBD1. The germline V gene encodes CDR1 GTSNPN and CDR2 SVGIG (reference sequence). J lost 3 bases, V lost 2 bases, and 4 bases had no gene match. The CDR3 runs to 13 residues. The chain's CDR3 is CAWSWDRNYEQYF. In DNA, the CDR3 is TGTGCCTGGAGTTGGGACAGAAACTACGAGCAGTACTTC. The whole variable domain, remainder taken from reference TRBV30 and TRBJ2-7, is SQTIHQWPATLVQPVGSPLSLECTVEGTSNPNLYWYRQAAGRGLQLLFYSVGIGQISSEVPQNLSASRPQDRQFILSSKKLLLSDSGFYLCAWSWDRNYEQYFGPGTRLTVT.

This clone was detected many times. The genes are TRBV9 and TRBJ2-1; 9 bases align to TRBD1. The V and J ends lost 4 bases and 4 bases, in that order; junction bases with no gene match: 6. Germline V gene sequence: CDR1 SGDLS, CDR2 YYNGEE. The CDR3 extends over 15 amino acids. CDR3: CASSPRDRVYNEQFF. The DNA for the CDR3 is TGTGCCAGCAGCCCCCGGGACAGGGTGTACAATGAGCAGTTCTTC. Using reference TRBV9 and TRBJ2-1 for the parts outside the CDR3, the full variable domain is DSGVTQTPKHLITATGQRVTLRCSPRSGDLSVYWYQQSLDQGLQFLIQYYNGEERAKGNILERFSAQQFPDLHSELNLSSLELGDSALYFCASSPRDRVYNEQFFGPGTRLTVL.

In this sample, this clone turned up a few times. The chain recombines TRBV5-4 with TRBJ1-3; maybe TRBD1 (5 bases). The CDR3 has 15 amino acids. Looked up from germline, CDR1 is SGHNT and CDR2 is YYREEE (reference sequence). V was pared by 4 bases and J by 4 bases, with 15 bases between. The CDR3 protein is CASSPDRSVGNTIYF. The CDR3, as DNA: TGTGCCAGCAGCCCCGACAGATCAGTGGGAAACACCATATATTTT.

This clone was seen a single time. V usage is TRBV11-3 and J usage is TRBJ2-5, with 9 bases aligning to TRBD1. The CDR3 is made up of 15 amino acids. Germline CDR1 SGHNT, CDR2 YENEEA. V was pared by 5 bases and J by 5 bases, with 9 bases of the junction left unmatched. The CDR3 coding sequence is TGTGCCAGCAGCCCGGGACAGGGCGTGGAGGAGACCCAGTACTTC. Protein product: CASSPGQGVEETQYF.

This clone has ten or more counts. J is TRBJ1-1 and V is TRBV2; no firm D call. This CDR3 comprises 13 residues. CDR1 is SNHLY and CDR2 is FYNNEI in the germline V gene. Trimming stripped 4 bases from V and 1 base from J, with 7 bases between. CDR3 loop: CASSVAPNTEAFF. For the CDR3, the DNA is TGTGCCAGCAGTGTGGCTCCGAACACTGAAGCTTTCTTT. The variable domain in full, with the rest retrieved from reference TRBV2 and TRBJ1-1, is EPEVTQTPSHQVTQMGQEVILRCVPISNHLYFYWYRQILGQKVEFLVSFYNNEISEKSEIFDDQFSVERPDGSNFTLKIRSTKLEDSAMYFCASSVAPNTEAFFGQGTRLTVV.

The genes are TRBV30 and TRBJ2-5, with unresolved D. Germline V gene data show CDR1 as GTSNPN and CDR2 as SVGIG (reference sequence). Trimming stripped 5 bases from V and 0 bases from J, with 7 bases between. This CDR3 contains 12 residues. In DNA form, the CDR3 reads TGTGCCTGGGGACGGGACCAAGAGACCCAGTACTTC. Its protein is CAWGRDQETQYF.

This clone is a singleton in its sample. Germline and junction disagree at one end, which may indicate a read error. The genes are TRBV7-2 and TRBJ2-3; weak D call: TRBD1 (6 bases). CDR1 SGHTA and CDR2 FQGNSA come from the germline V gene. This CDR3 is built from 16 residues. CDR3 coding DNA: TGTGCCAGCAGCAGGCAGGGGTCGGGTGGCACAGATACGCAGTACTTT. It encodes CASSRQGSGGTDTQYF.

Details on this clone: A single base separates this from a much larger clone, so it may be a read error. The genes are TRBV5-1 and TRBJ1-2, with D hard to call. This CDR3 has 13 amino acids. Germline values: CDR1 SGHRS, CDR2 YFSETQ. The CDR3 bases are TGCGCCAGCGGCTTGGGGTCCGGGAGAGGCTACACCTTC. This encodes CASGLGSGRGYTF.

This clone has ten or more counts. V gene TRBV6-6 combines with J gene TRBJ1-2; 7 bases fit TRBD1. Losses at the gene ends were 5 bases for V and 7 bases for J; bases not matched to a gene: 7. The germline gives CDR1 MNHNY, CDR2 SVGAGI (reference sequence). The CDR3 covers 13 residues. CDR3 sequence: CASSMEGAGGYTF. The CDR3 DNA reads TGTGCCAGCAGTATGGAGGGGGCTGGTGGCTACACCTTC.

On this clone: A much larger clone sits a single nucleotide away, making a read error possible. The chain is built from TRBV5-8 and TRBJ2-1, with TRBD2 matching over 11 bases. V gave up 2 bases and J gave up 8 bases; unmatched junction bases: 6. Germline loops: CDR1 SGHTS, CDR2 YDEGEE. This CDR3 comprises 15 residues. The CDR3: CASSFSGRATDEQFF. CDR3 bases: TGTGCCAGCAGCTTTAGCGGGAGGGCCACGGATGAGCAGTTCTTC. Full variable domain (rest looked up from reference TRBV5-8 and TRBJ2-1): EAGVTQSPTHLIKTRGQQATLRCSPISGHTSVYWYQQALGLGLQFLLWYDEGEERNRGNFPPRFSGRQFPNYSSELNVNALELEDSALYLCASSFSGRATDEQFFGPGTRLTVL.

This clone was found a few times. V and J are TRBV4-2 and TRBJ1-6; D unclear. From germline, CDR1 is LGHNA and CDR2 YNFKEQ. The CDR3 has 15 amino acids. V was cut by 1 base and J by 10 bases, with 14 bases left in between. The CDR3 protein is CASSQAALAQSPLHF. In DNA form, the CDR3 reads TGTGCCAGCAGCCAAGCAGCGTTGGCACAGTCACCCCTCCACTTT.

This clone was counted a few times. V is TRBV30 and J is TRBJ2-7; a possible D gene is TRBD2 (6 bases). Trimming shortened V by 7 bases and J by 9 bases, and 13 bases separated the two germline ends. Germline CDR1 GTSNPN, CDR2 SVGIG (reference sequence). This CDR3 has 10 amino acids. CDR3 residues: CAFGGFGQYF. The DNA for the CDR3 is TGTGCCTTTGGGGGGTTCGGGCAGTACTTC. Combining the CDR3 with reference TRBV30 and TRBJ2-7 gives the whole variable domain SQTIHQWPATLVQPVGSPLSLECTVEGTSNPNLYWYRQAAGRGLQLLFYSVGIGQISSEVPQNLSASRPQDRQFILSSKKLLLSDSGFYLCAFGGFGQYFGPGTRLTVT.

There are many counts of this clone. The rearrangement joins TRBV18 to TRBJ2-7, with 10 bases identical to TRBD1. From germline, CDR1 is KGHSH and CDR2 LQKENI. The ends lost 3 bases at V and 3 bases at J; junction bases unmatched: 5. This CDR3 has 15 residues. Written as DNA, the CDR3 is TGTGCCAGCTCACCGGGGGGACAGGGGTACTACGAGCAGTACTTC. Translating gives CASSPGGQGYYEQYF.